Sequencing of this TCR beta chain was carried out in a study of blood T cell repertoires in COVID-19. For the study at large: Acute and convalescent COVID-19 samples came from the United States, Italy and Spain. From T cells, B-cell-depleted T cells, or PBMCs came the material, which was cDNA or gDNA.

The ends were cut back, 4 bases at V and 0 bases at J, with 10 bases in the middle. This CDR3 is built from 15 residues. In germline, CDR1 is SGHRS, CDR2 YFSETQ. Clones were read by immunoSEQ multiplex PCR, and TCRdb kept only the in-frame ones, dropping some. The repertoire holds hundreds of thousands of clones, 80% to 90% seen once, with 2.5% to 3.5% in the top ten. Sequenced material: peripheral blood. The receptor's source is a woman in her 30s with COVID-19, enrolled during active disease. V and J are TRBV5-1 and TRBJ1-4, with a tentative D call TRBD1 (6 bases). CDR3 DNA: TGCGCCAGCAGCCCCGGACAGTCAACTAATGAAAAACTGTTTTTT. Amino acid sequence: CASSPGQSTNEKLFF.